This TCR beta chain was obtained from a study of control samples from healthy donors and cancer patients. Only in-frame clones appear in the TCRdb table, and some are missing; sequencing was by immunoSEQ multiplex PCR. The table records around 140,000 clones, 93% of them present only once. V dropped 4 bases and J dropped 6; count of bases not matched to a gene: 8. The CDR3 is made up of 14 amino acids. Germline CDR1 reads LGHNA; CDR2 reads YSLEER. This clone has a handful of counts. The sample consisted of blood. The V gene is TRBV4-3, the J gene TRBJ1-1; 7 bases map to TRBD1. The clonotype originates from a man younger than 35 in good health. CDR3 protein: CASSPTGDGAEAFF. In DNA form, the CDR3 reads TGCGCCAGCAGCCCTACAGGGGATGGCGCTGAAGCTTTCTTT.